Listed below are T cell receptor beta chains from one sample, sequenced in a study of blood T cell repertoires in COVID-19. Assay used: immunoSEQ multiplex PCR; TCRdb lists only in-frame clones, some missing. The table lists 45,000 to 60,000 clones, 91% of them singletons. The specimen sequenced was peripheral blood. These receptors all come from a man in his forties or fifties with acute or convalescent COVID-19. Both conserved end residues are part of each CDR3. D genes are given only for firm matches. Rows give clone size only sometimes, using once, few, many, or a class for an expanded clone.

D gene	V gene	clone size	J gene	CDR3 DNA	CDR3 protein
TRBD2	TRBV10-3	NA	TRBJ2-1	TGTGCCATCGCAGGAGGGCGGGGGGGCGAGTACAATGAGCAGTTCTTC	CAIAGGRGGEYNEQFF
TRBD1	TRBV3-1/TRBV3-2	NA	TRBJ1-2	TGTGCCAGCAGCCCGGACAGGTACTATGGCTACACCTTC	CASSPDRYYGYTF
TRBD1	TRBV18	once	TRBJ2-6	TGTGCCAGCTCACCTAAGACAGGGAACTCTGGGGCCAACGTCCTGACTTTC	CASSPKTGNSGANVLTF
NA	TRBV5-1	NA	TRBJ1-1	TGCGCCAGCAGCCCACGTTTAGGCAGGGATGGCACTGAAGCTTTCTTT	CASSPRLGRDGTEAFF
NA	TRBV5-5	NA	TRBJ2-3	TGTGCCAGCAGCTTGGGGCTAGGGAGTGATACGCAGTATTTT	CASSLGLGSDTQYF
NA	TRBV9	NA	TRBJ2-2	TGTGCCAGCAGCGTGATGGGGCAAGCGGGCGGCACCGGGGAGCTGTTTTTT	CASSVMGQAGGTGELFF
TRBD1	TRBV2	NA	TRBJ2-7	TGTGCCAGGGAAGGGACAGGAGATTACGAGCAGTACTTC	CAREGTGDYEQYF
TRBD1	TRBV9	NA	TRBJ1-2	TGTGCCAGCAGCGTAGTGTCCCAGGGGGGCTCTGGCTACACCTTC	CASSVVSQGGSGYTF
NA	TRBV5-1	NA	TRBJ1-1	TGCGCCAGCAGCCCCGAGATCAACAGGGTTGGCACTGAAGCTTTCTTT	CASSPEINRVGTEAFF
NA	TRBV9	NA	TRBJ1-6	TGTGCCAGCAGCGCAAACTACAGGGTTCGGGATTCACCCCTCCACTTT	CASSANYRVRDSPLHF
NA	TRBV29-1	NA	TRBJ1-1	TGCAGCGTTGAGCGGGGGGCAGCTTTCTTT	CSVERGAAFF
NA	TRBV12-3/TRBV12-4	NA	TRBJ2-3	TGTGCCAGCAGTTTCTATCCAGATACGCAGTATTTT	CASSFYPDTQYF
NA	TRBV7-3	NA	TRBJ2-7	TGTGCCAGCAGCTCTCCCGGGAGCTCCTACGAGCAGTACTTC	CASSSPGSSYEQYF
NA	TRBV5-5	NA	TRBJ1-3	TGTGCCAGCAGCTCCTACAGGGTTGGAGGAAACACCATATATTTT	CASSSYRVGGNTIYF
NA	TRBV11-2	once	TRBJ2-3	TGTGCCAGCAGCTTAGGGGGGCCTCCCTTTATTTTTCGGGATTTT	CASSLGGPPFIFRDF
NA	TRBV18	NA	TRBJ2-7	TGTGCCAGCTCCCAGCAGGCCGAGCAGTACTTC	CASSQQAEQYF
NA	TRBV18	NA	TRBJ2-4	TGTGCCAGCTCGCCTGGAGACCAATTCATTCAGTACTTC	CASSPGDQFIQYF
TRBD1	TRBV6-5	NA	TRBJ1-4	TGTGCCAGCAGTTACCCACGGGACAGGGTATGTAAACTGTTTTTT	CASSYPRDRVCKLFF
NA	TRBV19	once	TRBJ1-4	TGTGCCAGTAGTGGGGCAGGGACTAATGAAAAACTGTTTTTT	CASSGAGTNEKLFF
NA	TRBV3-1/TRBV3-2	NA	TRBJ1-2	TGTGCCAGCAGCCAGAACAGGGTCGCTGGCTACACCTTC	CASSQNRVAGYTF
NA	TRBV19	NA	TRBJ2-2	TGTGCCAGTAGTATGATCGGAGGGATTGGAACCGGGGAGCTGTTTTTT	CASSMIGGIGTGELFF
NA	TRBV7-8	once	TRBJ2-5	TGTGCCAGCAGCTTAGTCGAGATCGGGGGGCCCGGGGAGACCCAGTACTTC	CASSLVEIGGPGETQYF
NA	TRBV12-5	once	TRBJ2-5	TGTGCTAGTGGTTTCGAAGAGACCCAGTACTTC	CASGFEETQYF
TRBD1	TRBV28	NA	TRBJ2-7	TGTGCCAGCAGTCAACCCGGGACAGGGAGCTACGAGCAGTACTTC	CASSQPGTGSYEQYF
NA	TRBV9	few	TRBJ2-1	TGTGCCAGCAGCGTATACTCGGATGAGCAGTTCTTC	CASSVYSDEQFF
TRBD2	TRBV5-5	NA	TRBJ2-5	TGTGCCAGCAGCCCTACTAGCGACCGGAAGACCCAGTACTTC	CASSPTSDRKTQYF
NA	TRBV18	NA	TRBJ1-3	TGTGCCAGCTCACCACGGGGGCAGTCCTCTGGAAACACCATATATTTT	CASSPRGQSSGNTIYF
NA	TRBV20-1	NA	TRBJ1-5	TGCAGTGCTAGTCGGGGGTTCGAGGGCAATCAGCCCCAGCATTTT	CSASRGFEGNQPQHF
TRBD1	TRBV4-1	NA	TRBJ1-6	TGCGCCAGCAGCCAGGAGGACAGGGTCGATTCACCCCTCCACTTT	CASSQEDRVDSPLHF
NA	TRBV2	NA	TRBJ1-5	TGTGCCAGCAGCGAGACAGTTAGCAATCAGCCCCAGCATTTT	CASSETVSNQPQHF
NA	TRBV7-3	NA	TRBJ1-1	TGTGCCAGCAGCTTAAGAGGGATCAACACTGAAGCTTTCTTT	CASSLRGINTEAFF
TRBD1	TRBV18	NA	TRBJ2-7	TGTGCCAGCTCACCAACCTGGGGTAGGACAGGGGGCAACGAGCAGTACTTC	CASSPTWGRTGGNEQYF
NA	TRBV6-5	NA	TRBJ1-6	TGTGCCAGCAGTTCTCAGGGGAGAAGGTCACCCCTCCACTTT	CASSSQGRRSPLHF
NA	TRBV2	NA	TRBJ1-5	TGTGCCAGCAGTGATGGGGGGCAGCCCCAGCATTTT	CASSDGGQPQHF
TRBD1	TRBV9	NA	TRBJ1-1	TGTGCCAGCAGCGTAGGACCCGTGGCGAGGCAGGGGGCGCGGTACACTGAAGCTTTCTTT	CASSVGPVARQGARYTEAFF
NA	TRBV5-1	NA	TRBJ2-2	TGCGCCAGCAGCTCGTACCTAGCATCCGGGGAGCTGTTTTTT	CASSSYLASGELFF
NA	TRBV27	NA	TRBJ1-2	TGTGCCAGCAGTCCGATGCCCCCCCGGAGGGCTAAAAACTATGGCTACACCTTC	CASSPMPPRRAKNYGYTF
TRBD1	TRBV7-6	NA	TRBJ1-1	TGTGCCAGCAGCTTAGAGGACAGGGGGCGGAAAGCTTTCTTT	CASSLEDRGRKAFF
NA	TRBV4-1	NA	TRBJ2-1	TGCGCCAGCAGCCAGTCCCTCAGGGACAATGAGCAGTTCTTC	CASSQSLRDNEQFF
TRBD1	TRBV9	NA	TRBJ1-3	TGTGCCAGCGGTCGGGGACAGAGCTCTGGAAACACCATATATTTT	CASGRGQSSGNTIYF
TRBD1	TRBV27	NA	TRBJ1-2	TGTGCCAGCAGTTTTACAGGGGCCGGGGATGGCTACACCTTC	CASSFTGAGDGYTF
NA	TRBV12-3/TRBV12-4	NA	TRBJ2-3	TGTGCCAGCAGGACAGATCCCTCGGATACGCAGTATTTT	CASRTDPSDTQYF
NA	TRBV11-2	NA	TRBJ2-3	TGTGCCAGCAGCCCGGACTACCTCACAGATACGCAGTATTTT	CASSPDYLTDTQYF
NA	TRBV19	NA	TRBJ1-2	TGTGCCACCCGACGGAACGGGGGCTATGGCTACACCTTC	CATRRNGGYGYTF
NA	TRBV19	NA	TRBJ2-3	TGTGCCAGTAGTCCTACGGGGCTGGGACACATCACAGATACGCAGTATTTT	CASSPTGLGHITDTQYF
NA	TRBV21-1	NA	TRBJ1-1	TGTGCCAGCAGCAAAGGAATTCTGAGTAGCTTGAACACTGAAGCTTTCTTT	CASSKGILSSLNTEAFF
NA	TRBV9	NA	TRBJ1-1	TGTGCCAGCAGCCCACAAGGGACTGCGCGAGCTTTCTTT	CASSPQGTARAFF
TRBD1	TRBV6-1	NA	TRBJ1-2	TGTGCCAGCAGTGACACAGGGGTAGGGTATGGCTACACCTTC	CASSDTGVGYGYTF
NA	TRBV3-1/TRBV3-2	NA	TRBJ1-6	TGTGCCAGCAGCCCCCTCCGGGGGGGCAATTCACCCCTCCACTTT	CASSPLRGGNSPLHF
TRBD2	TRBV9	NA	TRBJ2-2	TGTGCCAGCAGCCCTCGGACTAGCGGGGGGTGGAACACCGGGGAGCTGTTTTTT	CASSPRTSGGWNTGELFF
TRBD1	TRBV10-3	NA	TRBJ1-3	TGTGCCATCAGTGACTCGGACAGGGAGGGAAACACCATATATTTT	CAISDSDREGNTIYF